The sample holds a few counts of the clone carrying this T cell receptor (beta chain). The antigen is undetermined. The data are from a study of cytomegalovirus exposure and HLA in healthy donors. PCR involved 60 Vbeta and 13 Jbeta primers. Here immunoSEQ multiplex PCR was the method, and the copy in TCRdb shows in-frame clones only, minus some. The table records 60,000 or so clones, approximately 80% of them present only once. Between the trimmed V and J ends, which lost 2 bases and 5 bases, there was a span of 12 bases. Per germline, CDR1 MNHEY and CDR2 SVGAGI. The CDR3 contains 14 residues. Overall study results and limits: In a later analysis, at a false discovery rate of 0.05, under 20,000 TCR beta sequences were associated with HLA alleles.

The sequencing input was PBMCs. The TCR comes from a woman aged 40-49 years in good health and CMV-seropositive. The chain couples TRBV6-5 to TRBJ1-2, with D possibly TRBD1 on 5 matching bases. The CDR3 loop reads CASSYDQGDYGYTF. The CDR3 DNA reads as TGTGCCAGCAGTTACGACCAAGGGGATTATGGCTACACCTTC.